The 16 T cell receptor beta chains below were found in one sample sequenced in a study of cytotoxic CD8 clonotypes in ibrutinib-treated CLL. TCRdb's copy holds only in-frame clones and misses some; the assay was immunoSEQ multiplex PCR. The data hold 52,000 or so clones, with less than 85% observed a single time. The material was PBMCs, obtained after 24 months of ibrutinib treatment. Source of these receptors: a human donor with chronic lymphocytic leukemia.

This clone showed up just once. The V call is TRBV18, the J call TRBJ2-7; D uncertain. CDR1 and CDR2 from the germline V gene are KGHSH and LQKENI. The germline V and J ends were trimmed by 0 bases and 0 bases, with 12 bases remaining between them. The CDR3 length is 16 residues. This chain's CDR3 is CASSPPVTNLSYEQYF. The DNA of the CDR3 is TGTGCCAGCTCACCACCCGTCACTAACCTCTCCTACGAGCAGTACTTC.

This clone has a single count. The J gene is TRBJ1-5, the V gene TRBV15; 12 nucleotides agree with TRBD1. V was pared by 1 base and J by 7 bases, with 8 bases of the junction left unmatched. The germline CDR1 and CDR2 sequences are LNHNV and YYDKDF (reference sequence). The CDR3 sequence is 17 residues long. The CDR3 nucleotides read TGTGCCACCAGCAGAGGGGGGACAGGGGGCGCGAAGCAGCCCCAGCATTTT. Protein: CATSRGGTGGAKQPQHF.

About this clone: The germline gene is not matched at one end of the junction; a read error may be the cause. The chain links TRBV6-5 to TRBJ1-2, with TRBD1 matching over 8 bases. The CDR3 consists of 13 residues. CDR1 is MNHEY, CDR2 SVGAGI, per germline. CDR3 region: CASSYPGTGKLVF. The CDR3 DNA follows: TGTGCCAGCAGTTACCCCGGGACAGGAAAGCTGGTCTTC.

This rearrangement joins TRBV9 to TRBJ1-2, with D possibly TRBD1 on 6 matching bases. CDR3 length equals 15 residues. The V and J ends lost 4 bases and 8 bases respectively, with 21 bases between them. Germline CDR1 reads SGDLS; CDR2 reads YYNGEE. The CDR3 spells CASSPHTGGARGYTF. CDR3 DNA sequence: TGTGCCAGCAGCCCACATACGGGGGGGGCGAGAGGCTACACCTTC. The entire variable domain, with the rest obtained from reference TRBV9 and TRBJ1-2, is as follows: DSGVTQTPKHLITATGQRVTLRCSPRSGDLSVYWYQQSLDQGLQFLIQYYNGEERAKGNILERFSAQQFPDLHSELNLSSLELGDSALYFCASSPHTGGARGYTFGSGTRLTVV.

V is TRBV5-4 and J is TRBJ2-1; a weak D match, TRBD1 (5 bases). V was trimmed by 5 bases and J by 2 bases, leaving 14 bases between them. The V gene's germline CDR1 is SGHNT and CDR2 YYREEE (reference sequence). The CDR3 loop spans 15 amino acids. CDR3 sequence (DNA): TGTGCCAGCAGTGGGGCTATTGGTGCCTACAATGAGCAGTTCTTC. Residues: CASSGAIGAYNEQFF.

The chain combines TRBV7-2 with TRBJ1-1, with D tentatively TRBD1 (6 bases). Per germline, CDR1 SGHTA and CDR2 FQGNSA. Trimming removed 5 bases from V and 7 bases from J, with 20 bases in between. The CDR3 runs 15 residues. The CDR3 region has the DNA TGTGCCAGCAGCCCATCAGGGGCCCGAACGGTTGAAGCTTTCTTT. Translated, it gives CASSPSGARTVEAFF.

This chain links TRBV28 with TRBJ1-3; 8 bases agree with TRBD1. The trim removed 6 bases at V and 4 bases at J, leaving 17 bases unmatched. The CDR3 is 18 residues long. The germline gives CDR1 MDHEN, CDR2 SYDVKM. CDR3 nucleotide sequence: TGTGCCAGCAGACATACAGGGGGGGGAAATACCTTGGGAAACACCATATATTTT. This gives the protein CASRHTGGGNTLGNTIYF.

The CDR3 DNA sequence: TGTGCCAGCAGTACCCACCCCGCGGCCAGCGGGTACTCCTGGGAGCAGTACTTC. Translated: CASSTHPAASGYSWEQYF. The chain uses TRBV2 and TRBJ2-7; tentative D call: TRBD2 (6 bases). The CDR3 is made up of 18 amino acids. V lost 5 bases and J 7 bases, leaving 30 bases between the germline ends. The germline CDR1 and CDR2 sequences are SNHLY and FYNNEI.

V gene TRBV5-1 combines with J gene TRBJ2-5; D is tentatively TRBD1 or TRBD2 (5 bases each). This CDR3 is built from 14 residues. Germline-derived CDR1 and CDR2 are SGHRS and YFSETQ. V was clipped by 6 bases and J by 0 bases, with 12 bases between them. The CDR3 is CASTRDGYQETQYF. The CDR3 DNA sequence: TGCGCCAGCACCCGGGACGGATACCAAGAGACCCAGTACTTC.

The chain couples TRBV14 to TRBJ2-3; 8 bases match TRBD2. The J segment lost 5 bases and the V segment lost 2 bases, leaving 12 bases of the junction unmatched. The CDR3 length is 17 residues. From germline, CDR1 is SGHDN and CDR2 FVKESK. CDR3 sequence (DNA): TGTGCCAGCAGCCAAAGATCCCGAAGCGGGAGTGGAGATACGCAGTATTTT. It specifies CASSQRSRSGSGDTQYF.

This clone was counted a single time. This chain links TRBV5-6 with TRBJ2-1; no firm D call. Germline V gene data show CDR1 as SGHDT and CDR2 as YYEEEE. Trimming shortened V by 0 bases and J by 8 bases, and 12 bases separated the two germline ends. The CDR3 loop spans 14 amino acids. CDR3 nucleotide sequence: TGTGCCAGCAGCTTGGGCGAACCTAGGCATGAGCAGTTCTTC. This encodes CASSLGEPRHEQFF.

The chain joins TRBV27 to TRBJ2-7; TRBD2 agrees at 8 bases. Germline CDR1 MNHEY, CDR2 SMNVEV (reference sequence). V shed 5 bases, J shed 6 bases, and the junction held 12 bases outside the gene matches. The CDR3 has 15 amino acids. The CDR3: CASSPVAGLLLEQYF. For the CDR3, the DNA is TGTGCCAGCAGTCCGGTAGCGGGGTTGCTTCTCGAGCAGTACTTC.

CDR3 coding DNA: TGTGCCAGCAGCTTAGGGGCAGGGAACACTGAAGCTTTCTTT. Translating it yields CASSLGAGNTEAFF. V and J are TRBV11-3 and TRBJ1-1, with unresolved D. The CDR3 loop spans 14 amino acids. Between the trimmed V and J ends, which lost 1 base and 1 base, there was a span of 7 bases. CDR1 and CDR2 (germline): SGHNT, YENEEA.

This chain joins TRBV6-5 and TRBJ2-7, with D unclear. The germline V and J ends were trimmed by 5 bases and 3 bases, with 8 bases remaining between them. The CDR3 runs 12 residues. Germline loops: CDR1 MNHEY, CDR2 SVGAGI. As DNA, the CDR3 is TGTGCCAGCAGTCCCGCTAGCTACGAGCAGTACTTC. Protein: CASSPASYEQYF.

J is TRBJ2-1 and V is TRBV7-2; 11 bases are a match to TRBD2. The germline CDR1 and CDR2 sequences are SGHTA and FQGNSA. J was trimmed by 6 bases and V by 1 base; bases with no gene match: 2. This CDR3 contains 15 residues. The DNA for the CDR3 is TGTGCCAGCAGCTTAGAGCTAGCGGGGGGCAATGAGCAGTTCTTC. Protein sequence: CASSLELAGGNEQFF.

This chain joins TRBV9 and TRBJ1-1; a possible D gene is TRBD1 (5 bases). V was shortened by 1 base and J by 7 bases, with 11 bases between the two germline ends. Germline V gene sequence: CDR1 SGDLS, CDR2 YYNGEE. CDR3 size: 13 residues. CDR3 coding DNA: TGTGCCAGCAGCGTAACCTCCGGGGGTGAAGCTTTCTTT. Amino acids: CASSVTSGGEAFF.